Detailed here is one T cell receptor beta chain. Antigen unknown. V shed 5 bases and J 6 bases; nucleotides not matched to a gene: 11. The germline V gene has CDR1 SEHNR and CDR2 FQNEAQ (reference sequence). CDR3 length: 16 amino acids. In total, each donor contributed a single heparinised blood draw that averaged around 120 mL. Since all of the isolated RNA was reverse transcribed, expressed TCRB transcripts were what got sequenced. This table comes from immunoSEQ multiplex PCR, and its TCRdb copy is limited to in-frame clones, with some not included. The table includes approximately 300,000 clones, approximately 10% detected once. This entry is derived from a study of beta chain features in type 1 diabetes. General study results and limits: At VDJ recombination sites, type 1 diabetes patients had fewer insertions and more deleted nucleotides.

The material sequenced was naive CD4+ T cells from blood. This sequence was found in a woman aged 30 to 39 in good health. The rearrangement joins TRBV7-9 to TRBJ2-1; 9 nucleotides match TRBD1. For the CDR3, the DNA is TGTGCCAGCAGCGTCCAAGGGACAGGGAATCCCAATGAGCAGTTCTTC. Translated, it gives CASSVQGTGNPNEQFF. The full variable domain, in which reference TRBV7-9 and TRBJ2-1 provide the parts outside the CDR3, is DTGVSQNPRHKITKRGQNVTFRCDPISEHNRLYWYRQTLGQGPEFLTYFQNEAQLEKSRLLSDRFSAERPKGSFSTLEIQRTEQGDSAMYLCASSVQGTGNPNEQFFGPGTRLTVL.